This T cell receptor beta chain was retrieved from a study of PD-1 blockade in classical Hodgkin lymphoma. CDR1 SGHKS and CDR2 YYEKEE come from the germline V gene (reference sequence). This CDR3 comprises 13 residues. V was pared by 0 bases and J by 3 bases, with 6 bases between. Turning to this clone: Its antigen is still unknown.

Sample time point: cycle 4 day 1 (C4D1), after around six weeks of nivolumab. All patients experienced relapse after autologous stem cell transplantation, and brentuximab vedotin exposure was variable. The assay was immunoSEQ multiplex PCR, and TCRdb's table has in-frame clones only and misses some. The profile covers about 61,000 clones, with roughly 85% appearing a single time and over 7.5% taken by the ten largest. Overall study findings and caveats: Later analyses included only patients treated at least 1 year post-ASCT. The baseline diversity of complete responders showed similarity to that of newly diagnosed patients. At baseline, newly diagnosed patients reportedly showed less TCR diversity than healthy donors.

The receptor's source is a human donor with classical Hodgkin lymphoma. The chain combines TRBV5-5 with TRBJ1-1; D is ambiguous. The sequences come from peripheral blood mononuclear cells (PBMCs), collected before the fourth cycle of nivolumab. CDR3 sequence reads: CASSLGVYTEAFF. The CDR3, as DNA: TGTGCCAGCAGCTTGGGGGTATACACTGAAGCTTTCTTT.